Below, 8 T cell receptor beta chains from the same sample are listed, as sequenced in a study of B cell selection in AIRE deficiency. Clones were sequenced by immunoSEQ multiplex PCR, and TCRdb holds only the in-frame ones, with some missing. Among 20,000 to 25,000 clones listed, around 90% were seen once. The regulatory T cell sort gate was CD4+CD25hiCD127low/negative. The material sequenced was CD4+CD25+ Tregs sorted from PBMCs. The receptors derive from a human donor in good health.

The chain uses TRBV9 and TRBJ1-2, with D perhaps TRBD1 (6 bases). Per germline, CDR1 SGDLS and CDR2 YYNGEE. This CDR3 comprises 14 residues. Trimming cost V 0 bases and J 8 bases, with 14 bases left between them. CDR3 amino acids: CASSVVNRAEGYTF. In DNA, the CDR3 is TGTGCCAGCAGCGTAGTTAACAGGGCGGAAGGCTACACCTTC.

This clone has more than one count but fewer than ten. The CDR3 loop is CASSPLQGVITEAFF. The CDR3 DNA sequence: TGTGCCAGCAGCCCTTTACAGGGGGTGATCACTGAAGCTTTCTTT. The chain links TRBV7-2 to TRBJ1-1; 8 bases map to TRBD1. After removal of 5 bases from V and 4 bases from J, the junction contained 9 bases not matched to a gene. Germline assignment: CDR1 SGHTA and CDR2 FQGNSA. The CDR3 has 15 residues.

This chain links TRBV9 with TRBJ2-2; D is uncertain. Trimming pared 0 bases from V and 4 bases from J, leaving 7 bases between. The germline CDR1 and CDR2 sequences are SGDLS and YYNGEE. The CDR3 spans 14 residues. CDR3 in DNA: TGTGCCAGCAGCGTAGCGGCACCCACCGGGGAGCTGTTTTTT. Its translation: CASSVAAPTGELFF.

This clone rates as medium-sized. The chain is built from TRBV5-1 and TRBJ1-1; 7 nucleotides line up with TRBD1. The CDR3 sequence is 13 residues long. Germline CDR1 SGHRS, CDR2 YFSETQ. The V gene end was trimmed by 2 bases and the J gene end by 5 bases; junction bases not matched to a gene: 3. The CDR3 coding sequence is TGCGCCAGCAGCTTAGGGACAGTGACTGAAGCTTTCTTT. This gives the protein CASSLGTVTEAFF.

The chain recombines TRBV27 with TRBJ2-1; maybe TRBD2 (6 bases). Trimming removed 5 bases at V and 8 bases at J, with 13 bases between. CDR1 and CDR2 (germline): MNHEY, SMNVEV (reference sequence). The CDR3 extends over 13 amino acids. In DNA form, the CDR3 reads TGTGCCAGCAGTACGGGAGTAATCCATGAGCAGTTCTTC. Amino acids: CASSTGVIHEQFF.

The J gene is TRBJ1-4, the V gene TRBV7-6; D is ambiguous. Germline V gene sequence: CDR1 SGHVS, CDR2 FNYEAQ. Trimming removed 1 base from V and 8 bases from J, with 8 bases in between. The CDR3 loop spans 13 amino acids. The CDR3 protein is CASSLGWYEKLFF. In DNA form, the CDR3 reads TGTGCCAGCAGCTTAGGTTGGTACGAAAAACTGTTTTTT. The full variable domain, completed using reference TRBV7-6 and TRBJ1-4, is GAGVSQSPRYKVTKRGQDVALRCDPISGHVSLYWYRQALGQGPEFLTYFNYEAQQDKSGLPNDRFSAERPEGSISTLTIQRTEQRDSAMYRCASSLGWYEKLFFGSGTQLSVL.

V and J are TRBV5-1 and TRBJ2-7; D is perhaps TRBD1 or TRBD2 (6 bases each). The CDR3 has 15 amino acids. V dropped 4 bases and J dropped 1 base, with 15 bases sitting between them. The V gene's germline CDR1 is SGHRS and CDR2 YFSETQ. The CDR3 nucleotides read TGCGCCAGCAGCGGGGGGTGGCAGGGGTCCTACGAGCAGTACTTC. It translates to CASSGGWQGSYEQYF.

The chain uses TRBV7-3 and TRBJ2-1, with unresolved D. The ends were cut back, 0 bases at V and 0 bases at J, with 6 bases in the middle. Germline CDR1 and CDR2: SGHTA and FQGTGA. The CDR3 has 15 amino acids. DNA of the CDR3: TGTGCCAGCAGCTTAACGGGAAGCTCCTACAATGAGCAGTTCTTC. Translation gives CASSLTGSSYNEQFF.